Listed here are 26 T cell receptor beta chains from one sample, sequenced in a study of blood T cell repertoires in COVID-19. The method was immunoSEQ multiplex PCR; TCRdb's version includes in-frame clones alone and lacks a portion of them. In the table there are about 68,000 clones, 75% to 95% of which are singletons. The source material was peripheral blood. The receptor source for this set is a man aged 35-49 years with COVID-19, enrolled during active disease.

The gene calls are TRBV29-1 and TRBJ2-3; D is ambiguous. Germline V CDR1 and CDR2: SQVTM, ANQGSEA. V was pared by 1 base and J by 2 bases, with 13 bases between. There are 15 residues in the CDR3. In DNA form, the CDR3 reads TGCAGCGTTGAAGTGATTGGAGATTACACAGATACGCAGTATTTT. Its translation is CSVEVIGDYTDTQYF.

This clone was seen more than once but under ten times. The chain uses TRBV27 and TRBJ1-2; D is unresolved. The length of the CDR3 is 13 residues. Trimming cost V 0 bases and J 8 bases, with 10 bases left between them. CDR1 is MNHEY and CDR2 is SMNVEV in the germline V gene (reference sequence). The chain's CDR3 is CASSLSYSRGYTF. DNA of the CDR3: TGTGCCAGCAGTTTATCGTACTCGCGCGGCTACACCTTC.

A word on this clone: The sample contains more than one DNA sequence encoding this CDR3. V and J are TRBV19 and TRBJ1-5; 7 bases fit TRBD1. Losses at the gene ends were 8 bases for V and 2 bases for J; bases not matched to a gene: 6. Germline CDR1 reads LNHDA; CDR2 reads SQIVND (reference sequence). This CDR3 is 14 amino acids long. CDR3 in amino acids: CASSRQGGNQPQHF. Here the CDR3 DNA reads TGTGCCAGTTCTCGACAGGGCGGCAATCAGCCCCAGCATTTT.

This chain's CDR3 is CASKEDRVYGYTF. In nucleotides, the CDR3 is TGTGCCAGCAAGGAGGACAGGGTGTACGGCTACACCTTC. The V call is TRBV6-6, the J call TRBJ1-2, with 8 bases that match TRBD1. The germline V gene has CDR1 MNHNY and CDR2 SVGAGI (reference sequence). V was clipped by 7 bases and J by 8 bases; unmatched bases: 9. The CDR3 covers 13 residues.

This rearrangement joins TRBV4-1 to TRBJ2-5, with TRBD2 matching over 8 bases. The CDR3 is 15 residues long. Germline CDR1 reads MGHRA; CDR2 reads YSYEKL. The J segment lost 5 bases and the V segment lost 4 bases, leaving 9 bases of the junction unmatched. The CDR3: CASSRLPGGRETQYF. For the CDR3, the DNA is TGCGCCAGCAGCCGACTCCCGGGGGGGCGGGAGACCCAGTACTTC.

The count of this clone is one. The CDR3 sequence: CASRQQGGGSPLHF. The CDR3 nucleotides are TGTGCCAGCAGACAACAGGGTGGCGGTTCACCCCTCCACTTT. The chain carries TRBV6-7 and TRBJ1-6; D perhaps matches TRBD1 (6 bases). TRBV6-7 is known as an ORF, though its function is uncertain. V was shortened by 6 bases and J by 9 bases, with 15 bases between the two germline ends. This CDR3 spans 14 amino acids.

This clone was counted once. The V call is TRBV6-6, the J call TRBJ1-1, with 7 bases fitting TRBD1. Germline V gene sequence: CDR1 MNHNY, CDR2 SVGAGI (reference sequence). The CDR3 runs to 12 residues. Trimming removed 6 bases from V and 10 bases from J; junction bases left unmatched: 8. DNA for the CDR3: TGTGCCAGCAGCCGACAGGGAGGGGGAGCTTTCTTT. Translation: CASSRQGGGAFF.

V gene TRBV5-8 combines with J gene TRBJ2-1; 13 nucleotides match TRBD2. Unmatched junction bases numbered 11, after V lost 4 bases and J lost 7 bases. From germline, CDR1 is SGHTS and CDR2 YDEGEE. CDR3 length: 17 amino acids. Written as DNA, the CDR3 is TGTGCCAGCAGCCAGACCTCCGGGACTAGCGGGGTTAATGAGCAGTTCTTC. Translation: CASSQTSGTSGVNEQFF.

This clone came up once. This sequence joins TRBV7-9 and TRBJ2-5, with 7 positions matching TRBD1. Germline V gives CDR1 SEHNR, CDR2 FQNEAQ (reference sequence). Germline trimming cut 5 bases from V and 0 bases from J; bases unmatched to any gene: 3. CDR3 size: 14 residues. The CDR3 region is CASSPGQYQETQYF. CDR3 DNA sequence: TGTGCCAGCAGCCCGGGACAGTACCAAGAGACCCAGTACTTC.

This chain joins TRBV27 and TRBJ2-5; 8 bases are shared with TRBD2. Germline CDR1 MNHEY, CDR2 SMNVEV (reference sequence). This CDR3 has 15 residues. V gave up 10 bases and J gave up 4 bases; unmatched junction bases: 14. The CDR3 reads CATYPRGGFTETQYF. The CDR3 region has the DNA TGTGCCACTTACCCACGGGGGGGCTTTACAGAGACCCAGTACTTC.

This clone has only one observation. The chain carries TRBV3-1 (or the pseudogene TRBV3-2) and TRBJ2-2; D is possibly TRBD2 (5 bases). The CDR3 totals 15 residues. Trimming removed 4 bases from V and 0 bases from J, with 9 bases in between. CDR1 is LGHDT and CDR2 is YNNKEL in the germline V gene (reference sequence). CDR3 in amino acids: CASSLFGANTGELFF. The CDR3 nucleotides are TGTGCCAGCAGCCTATTCGGGGCGAACACCGGGGAGCTGTTTTTT.

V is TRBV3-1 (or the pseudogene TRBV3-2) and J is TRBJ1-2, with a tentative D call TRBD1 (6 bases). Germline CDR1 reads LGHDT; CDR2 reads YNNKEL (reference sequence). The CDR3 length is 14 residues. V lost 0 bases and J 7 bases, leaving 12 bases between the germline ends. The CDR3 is CASSQDTGSGGYTF. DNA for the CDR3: TGTGCCAGCAGCCAAGATACAGGGTCTGGTGGCTACACCTTC.

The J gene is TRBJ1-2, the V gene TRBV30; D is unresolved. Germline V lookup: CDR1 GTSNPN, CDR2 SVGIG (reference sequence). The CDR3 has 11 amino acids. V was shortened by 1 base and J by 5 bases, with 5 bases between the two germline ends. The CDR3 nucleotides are TGTGCCTGGAGTGGAGGGTATGGCTACACCTTC. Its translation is CAWSGGYGYTF. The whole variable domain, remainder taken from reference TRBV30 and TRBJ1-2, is SQTIHQWPATLVQPVGSPLSLECTVEGTSNPNLYWYRQAAGRGLQLLFYSVGIGQISSEVPQNLSASRPQDRQFILSSKKLLLSDSGFYLCAWSGGYGYTFGSGTRLTVV.

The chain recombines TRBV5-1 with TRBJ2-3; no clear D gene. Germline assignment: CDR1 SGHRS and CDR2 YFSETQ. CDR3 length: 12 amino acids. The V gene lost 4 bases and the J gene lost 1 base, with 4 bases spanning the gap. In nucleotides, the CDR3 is TGCGCCAGCAGCCGGGGCACAGATACGCAGTATTTT. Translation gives CASSRGTDTQYF.

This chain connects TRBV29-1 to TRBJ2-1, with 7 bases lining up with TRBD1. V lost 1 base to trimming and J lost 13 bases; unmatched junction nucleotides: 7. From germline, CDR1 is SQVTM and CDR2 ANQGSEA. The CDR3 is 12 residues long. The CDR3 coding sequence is TGCAGCGTTGAAGCGGACAGGAGCGACCAGTTCTTC. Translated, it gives CSVEADRSDQFF.

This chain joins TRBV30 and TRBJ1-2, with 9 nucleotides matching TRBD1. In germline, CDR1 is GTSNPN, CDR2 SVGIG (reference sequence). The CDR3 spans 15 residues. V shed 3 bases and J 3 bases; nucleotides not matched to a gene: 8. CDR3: CAWRSQGAKYYGYTF. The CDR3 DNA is TGTGCCTGGAGGTCACAGGGGGCGAAATACTATGGCTACACCTTC.

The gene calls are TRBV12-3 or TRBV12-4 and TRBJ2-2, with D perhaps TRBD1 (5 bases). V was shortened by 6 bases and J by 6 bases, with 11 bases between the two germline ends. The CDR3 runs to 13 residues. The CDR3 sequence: CASSLDIPGELFF. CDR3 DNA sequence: TGTGCCAGCAGCCTGGACATCCCCGGGGAGCTGTTTTTT.

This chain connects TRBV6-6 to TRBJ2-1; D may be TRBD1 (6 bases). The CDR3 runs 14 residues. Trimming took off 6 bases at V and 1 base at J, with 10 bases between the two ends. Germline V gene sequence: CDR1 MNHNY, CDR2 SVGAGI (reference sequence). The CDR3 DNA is TGTGCCAGCAGCCCCGGACAGTCCTACAATGAGCAGTTCTTC. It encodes CASSPGQSYNEQFF.

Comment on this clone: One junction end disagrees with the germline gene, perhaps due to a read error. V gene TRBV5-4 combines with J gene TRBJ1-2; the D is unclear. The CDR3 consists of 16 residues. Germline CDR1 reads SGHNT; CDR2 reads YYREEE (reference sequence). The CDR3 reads CASSLGRVSANSGYTF. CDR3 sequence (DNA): TGTGCCAGCAGCTTGGGCCGGGTCTCCGCAAACTCTGGCTACACCTTC.

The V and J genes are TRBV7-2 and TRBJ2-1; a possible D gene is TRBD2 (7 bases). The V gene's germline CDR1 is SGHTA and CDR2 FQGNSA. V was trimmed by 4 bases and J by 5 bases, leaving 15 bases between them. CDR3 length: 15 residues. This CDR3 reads CASSSGGLGNNEQFF. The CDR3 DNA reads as TGTGCCAGCAGCTCCGGGGGGCTAGGAAACAATGAGCAGTTCTTC.

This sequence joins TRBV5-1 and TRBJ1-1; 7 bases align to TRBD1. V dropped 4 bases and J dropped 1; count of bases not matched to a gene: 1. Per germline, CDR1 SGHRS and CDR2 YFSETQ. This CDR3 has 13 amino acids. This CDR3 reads CASSRQGNTEAFF. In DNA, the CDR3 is TGCGCCAGCAGCCGACAGGGGAACACTGAAGCTTTCTTT.

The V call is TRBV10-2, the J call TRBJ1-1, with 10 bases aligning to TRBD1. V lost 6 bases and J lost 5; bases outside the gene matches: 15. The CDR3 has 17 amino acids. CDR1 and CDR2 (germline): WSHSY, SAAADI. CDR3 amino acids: CASRAGTGVTGGTEAFF. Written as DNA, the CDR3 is TGCGCCAGCAGGGCCGGGACAGGGGTCACCGGAGGGACTGAAGCTTTCTTT.

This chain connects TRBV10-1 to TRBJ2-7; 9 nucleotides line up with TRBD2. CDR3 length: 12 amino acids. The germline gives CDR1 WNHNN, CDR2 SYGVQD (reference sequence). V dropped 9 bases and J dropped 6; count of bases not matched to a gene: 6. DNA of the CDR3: TGCGCCAGTAGCGGGGGCCCGGGCGAGCAGTACTTC. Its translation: CASSGGPGEQYF.

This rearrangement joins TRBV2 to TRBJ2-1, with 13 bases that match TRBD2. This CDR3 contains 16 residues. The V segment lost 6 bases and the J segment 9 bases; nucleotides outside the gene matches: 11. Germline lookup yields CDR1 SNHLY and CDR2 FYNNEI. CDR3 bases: TGTGCCAGCAGCCCCCGACTAGCGGGGGGTGGGAGTGAGCAGTTCTTC. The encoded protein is CASSPRLAGGGSEQFF.

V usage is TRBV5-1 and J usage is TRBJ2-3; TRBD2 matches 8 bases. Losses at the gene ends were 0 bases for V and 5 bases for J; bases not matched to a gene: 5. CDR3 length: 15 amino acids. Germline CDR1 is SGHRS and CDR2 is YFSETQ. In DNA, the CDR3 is TGCGCCAGCAGCTTGGACGCGGGGGGCGTAGATACGCAGTATTTT. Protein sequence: CASSLDAGGVDTQYF. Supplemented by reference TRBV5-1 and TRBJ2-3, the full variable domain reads KAGVTQTPRYLIKTRGQQVTLSCSPISGHRSVSWYQQTPGQGLQFLFEYFSETQRNKGNFPGRFSGRQFSNSRSEMNVSTLELGDSALYLCASSLDAGGVDTQYFGPGTRLTVL.

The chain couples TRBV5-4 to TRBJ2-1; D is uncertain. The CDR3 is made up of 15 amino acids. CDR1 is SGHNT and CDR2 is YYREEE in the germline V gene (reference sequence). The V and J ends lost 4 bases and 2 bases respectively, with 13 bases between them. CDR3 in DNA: TGTGCCAGCAGCCCTGTGGAGACCACCTACAATGAGCAGTTCTTC. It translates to CASSPVETTYNEQFF.